These 16 T cell receptor beta chains share one sample of origin, sequenced in a study of human T cells and chemical hapten exposure (dated by TCRdb to about 2021). The library was prepared using RACE. Sequencing was performed on a NextSeq 500. TCRdb trimmed the raw reads at Q25, called clones with MiXCR and kept productive beta chains. Records with the same CDR3 protein are collapsed into one entry carrying the most frequent genes and DNA. Recorded for this sample are around 100,000 distinct CDR3 sequences; 11% of them occurred a single time. The leading ten clones occupy around 3.3% of the sample. The sample's time point label, decoded: pre-sensitization, week 0. According to the study, the label for this sample's treatment or condition signals: therapeutic diphenylcyclopropenone sensitization with weekly scalp DPC. Material: whole blood, obtained in connection with sensitization to the hapten diphenylcyclopropenone (DPC). The receptors shown here come from a woman aged 55-75 years with alopecia areata. Some clones in this sample may be carry-over from other donors' samples.

In this sample, this clonotype turned up many times. One end of the junction fails to match germline, which may point to a read error. The J gene is TRBJ2-2, the V gene TRBV7-7; D perhaps matches TRBD1 (7 bases). Looked up from germline, CDR1 is SSHAT and CDR2 is FNYEAQ (reference sequence). The CDR3 length is 17 residues. The CDR3 DNA reads as TGTGCTAGCAGCTTAGGGGGCACGGGAGCCGGTCCCGGGGAGCTTTTTTTT. It specifies CASSLGGTGAGPGELFF.

J is TRBJ2-2 and V is TRBV6-4; D not certain. Germline lookup yields CDR1 MRHNA and CDR2 SNTAGT. The CDR3 is made up of 14 amino acids. V was cut by 3 bases and J by 7 bases, with 12 bases left in between. In nucleotides, the CDR3 is TGTGCCAGCAGTGAGTACATGCCCGACGGGGAGCTGTTTTTT. Translated, it gives CASSEYMPDGELFF.

The chain combines TRBV5-8 with TRBJ2-7; no reliable D call. The CDR3 is made up of 15 amino acids. V was cut by 0 bases and J by 0 bases, with 10 bases left in between. Germline CDR1 and CDR2: SGHTS and YDEGEE. The CDR3 is CASSLERTVSYEQYF. The CDR3 DNA sequence: TGTGCCAGCAGCTTGGAAAGGACGGTCTCCTACGAGCAGTACTTC.

This clonotype has ten or more counts. The chain uses TRBV6-6 and TRBJ2-6; D gene unclear. The germline gives CDR1 MNHNY, CDR2 SVGAGI (reference sequence). The CDR3 runs to 15 residues. The V end lost 10 bases, the J end lost 4 bases, and 17 bases lay between the germline ends. The CDR3 protein is CATSALGTGANVLTF. For the CDR3, the DNA is TGTGCCACCTCTGCCTTGGGAACCGGGGCCAACGTCCTGACTTTC.

This clonotype showed up just a few times. V and J are TRBV5-1 and TRBJ2-7, with D possibly being TRBD1 (6 bases). Trimming took off 4 bases at V and 5 bases at J, with 16 bases between the two ends. The CDR3 runs to 14 residues. Germline values: CDR1 SGHRS, CDR2 YFSETQ. CDR3 DNA sequence: TGCGCCAGCAGCAGGGACACACCCACGGACGAGCAGTACTTC. It translates to CASSRDTPTDEQYF.

The chain is built from TRBV12-3 or TRBV12-4 and TRBJ1-5; 10 bases map to TRBD1. The V segment lost 6 bases and the J segment 5 bases; nucleotides outside the gene matches: 4. The CDR3 spans 14 residues. In DNA, the CDR3 is TGTGCCAGCAGGGGGACAGGGGTGTATCAGCCCCAGCATTTT. It yields the protein CASRGTGVYQPQHF.

This clonotype was found many times. This chain joins TRBV7-6 and TRBJ2-3; tentative D call: TRBD2 (6 bases). The V gene lost 5 bases and the J gene lost 4 bases, with 19 bases spanning the gap. This CDR3 has 16 residues. Germline assignment: CDR1 SGHVS and CDR2 FNYEAQ. This CDR3 reads CASSPQRAHGADTQYF. The CDR3 coding sequence is TGTGCCAGCAGCCCCCAGCGGGCGCATGGGGCAGATACGCAGTATTTT.

This clonotype has a count of ten or more. The chain links TRBV6-6 to TRBJ1-3; D may be TRBD1 (5 bases). The CDR3 sequence is 17 residues long. Germline V gives CDR1 MNHNY, CDR2 SVGAGI (reference sequence). Trimming took 5 bases from V and 3 from J, leaving 20 bases between them. CDR3 loop: CASSNRPSGGFGNTIYF. The CDR3 nucleotides are TGTGCCAGCAGTAACCGGCCGTCTGGGGGTTTTGGAAACACCATATATTTT.

This clonotype was picked up many times. This chain connects TRBV30 to TRBJ1-1; no clear D gene. Germline assignment: CDR1 GTSNPN and CDR2 SVGIG (reference sequence). Trimming removed 3 bases at V and 6 bases at J, with 17 bases between. CDR3 length equals 14 residues. The DNA of the CDR3 is TGTGCCTGGAGGAAGGTTTTCCAAGCGGCTGAAGCTTTCTTT. Translated: CAWRKVFQAAEAFF.

This clonotype was found many times. The chain is built from TRBV20-1 and TRBJ2-7, with D possibly called TRBD1 or TRBD2 (5 bases each). The CDR3 is made up of 13 amino acids. In germline, CDR1 is DFQATT, CDR2 SNEGSKA (reference sequence). Trimming removed 6 bases from V and 0 bases from J, with 12 bases in between. CDR3 sequence: CSAQRGRSYEQYF. DNA of the CDR3: TGCAGTGCGCAACGGGGACGCTCCTACGAGCAGTACTTC.

This clonotype was picked up a small number of times. J is TRBJ1-6 and V is TRBV5-5; D is unresolved. With 6 bases removed from V and 6 bases from J, the gap between germline ends came to 16 bases. The CDR3 has 15 amino acids. The germline V gene encodes CDR1 SGHKS and CDR2 YYEKEE (reference sequence). The CDR3, as DNA: TGTGCCAGCACCCCCGGGCTGGGAATTAATTCACCCCTCCACTTT. Translating gives CASTPGLGINSPLHF.

This clonotype showed up many times. V gene TRBV4-1 combines with J gene TRBJ1-5, with D possibly TRBD1 on 5 matching bases. The CDR3 covers 15 residues. The V end was cut by 5 bases, the J end by 1 base, with 12 bases between. Germline loops: CDR1 MGHRA, CDR2 YSYEKL. In DNA, the CDR3 is TGCGCCAGCAGCTACGGGACGGTCAGCAATCAGCCCCAGCATTTT. As protein: CASSYGTVSNQPQHF.

This clonotype appeared a few times. The chain carries TRBV30 and TRBJ1-4; 9 positions match TRBD1. This CDR3 region has 15 residues. Germline CDR1 reads GTSNPN; CDR2 reads SVGIG (reference sequence). J was trimmed by 5 bases and V by 3 bases; bases with no gene match: 7. The CDR3 reads CAWSEIQGANEKLFF. CDR3 bases: TGTGCCTGGAGCGAAATACAGGGGGCGAATGAAAAACTGTTTTTT.

Ten or more counts support this clonotype. The CDR3 region has the DNA TGTGCCAGCAGTTTAGCGCAAAGTCAGCCCCAGCATTTT. As protein: CASSLAQSQPQHF. The chain has TRBV12-3 or TRBV12-4 and TRBJ1-5; D is unresolved. The CDR3 sequence is 13 residues long. Trimming removed 0 bases at V and 6 bases at J, with 6 bases between.

This clonotype was detected ten times or more. The V gene is TRBV18, the J gene TRBJ2-1, with 8 bases fitting TRBD1. CDR1 and CDR2 from the germline V gene are KGHSH and LQKENI. J was trimmed by 0 bases and V by 3 bases; bases with no gene match: 7. The length of the CDR3 is 17 residues. CDR3 sequence: CASSPPGGASSYNEQFF. CDR3 coding DNA: TGTGCCAGCTCACCCCCAGGGGGCGCGAGCTCCTACAATGAGCAGTTCTTC.

This clonotype was counted at least ten times. The V call is TRBV29-1, the J call TRBJ2-3; the D is unclear. Germline V gene lookup returns CDR1 SQVTM and CDR2 ANQGSEA. The CDR3 contains 13 residues. The V end lost 4 bases, the J end lost 2 bases, and 10 bases lay between the germline ends. CDR3 protein: CSVALSSTDTQYF. Written as DNA, the CDR3 is TGCAGCGTTGCGCTAAGCTCCACAGATACGCAGTATTTT.